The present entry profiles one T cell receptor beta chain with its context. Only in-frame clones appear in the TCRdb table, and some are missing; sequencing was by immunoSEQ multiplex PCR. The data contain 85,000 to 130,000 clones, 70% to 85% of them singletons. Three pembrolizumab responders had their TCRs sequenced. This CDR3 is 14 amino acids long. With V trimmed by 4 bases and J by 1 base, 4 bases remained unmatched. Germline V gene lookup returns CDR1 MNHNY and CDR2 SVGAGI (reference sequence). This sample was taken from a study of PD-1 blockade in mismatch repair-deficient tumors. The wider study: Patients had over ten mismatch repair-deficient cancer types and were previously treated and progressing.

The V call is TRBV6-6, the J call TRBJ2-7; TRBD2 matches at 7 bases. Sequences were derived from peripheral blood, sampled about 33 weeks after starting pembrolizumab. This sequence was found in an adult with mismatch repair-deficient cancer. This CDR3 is CASSSLAESYEQYF. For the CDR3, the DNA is TGTGCCAGCAGTTCCCTAGCGGAGTCCTACGAGCAGTACTTC.